This TCR beta chain was recovered during a study of T cell changes during pregnancy in multiple sclerosis. This CDR3 comprises 17 residues. V lost 0 bases to trimming and J lost 0 bases, with 15 bases between them. CDR1 and CDR2 from the germline V gene are SGHRS and YFSETQ. The data were produced by immunoSEQ multiplex PCR, yet TCRdb's version contains in-frame clones alone and is incomplete. The table has tens of thousands of clones, 85% to 90% seen once. Here the sequenced sample was CD8+ T cells from peripheral blood mononuclear cells, taken in the second trimester of pregnancy. This clonotype originated in a female donor with multiple sclerosis, enrolled in a pregnancy study. This rearrangement joins TRBV5-1 to TRBJ2-5, with TRBD1 as a possible D gene (6 bases). The CDR3 DNA reads TGCGCCAGCAGCTTGGGGTCCGGGACAAGGTACCAAGAGACCCAGTACTTC. It translates to CASSLGSGTRYQETQYF.